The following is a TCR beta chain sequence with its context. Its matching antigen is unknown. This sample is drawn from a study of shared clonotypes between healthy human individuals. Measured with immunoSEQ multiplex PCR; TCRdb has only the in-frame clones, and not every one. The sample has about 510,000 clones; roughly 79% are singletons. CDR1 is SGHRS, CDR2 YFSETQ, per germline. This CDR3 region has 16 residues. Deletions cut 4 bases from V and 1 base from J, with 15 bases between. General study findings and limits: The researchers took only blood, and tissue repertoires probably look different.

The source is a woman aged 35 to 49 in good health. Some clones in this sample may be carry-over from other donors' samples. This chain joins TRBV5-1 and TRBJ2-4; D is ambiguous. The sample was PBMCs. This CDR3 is CASSPAVGRAKNIQYF. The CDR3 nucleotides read TGCGCCAGCAGCCCTGCCGTGGGCCGGGCCAAAAACATTCAGTACTTC.